This TCR beta chain derives from a study of cytomegalovirus exposure and HLA in healthy donors. Study in general: The 120 or so validation repertoires used a platform that matched the one used for the roughly 650 first-cohort repertoires, as a later analysis reported.

Study-wide results and caveats: Among TCR sequences, most were rare, though some public TCRs appeared in many donors. In the roughly 120 validation repertoires, a later analysis found that first-cohort TCR clusters tended to co-occur. Among TCR beta chains, those listed as cytomegalovirus-associated numbered about 160.

Using immunoSEQ multiplex PCR, the repertoire was profiled, and TCRdb retains in-frame clones only, with some absent. The sample contains under 200,000 clones, around 80% of which appear only once. Note on this clone: Its antigen is unidentified.

In germline, CDR1 is SGHNT, CDR2 YYREEE (reference sequence). The ends were cut back, 2 bases at V and 11 bases at J, with 14 bases in the middle. The CDR3 sequence is 12 residues long. J is TRBJ2-7 and V is TRBV5-4; D unclear. The sample taken for sequencing was PBMCs. This TCR came from a woman in her 30s in good health and CMV-seronegative. The CDR3: CASSFPDQRKYF. Written as DNA, the CDR3 is TGTGCCAGCAGCTTTCCCGACCAGAGGAAGTACTTC.